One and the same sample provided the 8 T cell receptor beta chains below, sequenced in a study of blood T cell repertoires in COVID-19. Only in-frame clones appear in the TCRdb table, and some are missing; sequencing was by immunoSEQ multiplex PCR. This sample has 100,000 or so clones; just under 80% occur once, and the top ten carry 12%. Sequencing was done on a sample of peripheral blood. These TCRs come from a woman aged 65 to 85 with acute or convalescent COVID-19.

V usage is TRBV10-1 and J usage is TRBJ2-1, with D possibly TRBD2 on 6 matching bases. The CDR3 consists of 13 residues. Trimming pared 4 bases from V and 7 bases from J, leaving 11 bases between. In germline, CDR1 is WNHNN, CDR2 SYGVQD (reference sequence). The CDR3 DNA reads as TGCGCCAGCAGTGCGGGGGTGCGGAATGAGCAGTTCTTC. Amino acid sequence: CASSAGVRNEQFF.

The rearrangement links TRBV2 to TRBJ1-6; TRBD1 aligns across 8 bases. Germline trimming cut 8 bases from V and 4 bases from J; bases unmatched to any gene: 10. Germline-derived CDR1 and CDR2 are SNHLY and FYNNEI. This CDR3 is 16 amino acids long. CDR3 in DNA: TGTGCCAGCTCGGGGGACAGGACGGCATATAATTCACCCCTCCACTTT. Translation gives CASSGDRTAYNSPLHF.

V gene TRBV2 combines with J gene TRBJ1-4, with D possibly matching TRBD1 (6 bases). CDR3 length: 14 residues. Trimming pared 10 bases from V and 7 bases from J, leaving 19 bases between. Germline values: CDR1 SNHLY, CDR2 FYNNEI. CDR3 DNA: TGTGCCACCGAACCCCAGGGGTATGGTGAAAAACTGTTTTTT. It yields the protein CATEPQGYGEKLFF. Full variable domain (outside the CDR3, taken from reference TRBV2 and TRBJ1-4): EPEVTQTPSHQVTQMGQEVILRCVPISNHLYFYWYRQILGQKVEFLVSFYNNEISEKSEIFDDQFSVERPDGSNFTLKIRSTKLEDSAMYFCATEPQGYGEKLFFGSGTQLSVL.

The CDR3, as DNA: TGTGCCAGCAGCCCCGGGACCGCGGGGGTCACCGGGGAGCTGTTTTTT. Amino acid sequence: CASSPGTAGVTGELFF. The chain combines TRBV7-3 with TRBJ2-2, with 7 bases matching TRBD2. CDR3 size: 16 residues. Germline CDR1 is SGHTA and CDR2 is FQGTGA. Trimming cost V 5 bases and J 4 bases; bases outside gene matches: 10. Based on the CDR3 plus reference TRBV7-3 and TRBJ2-2, the full variable domain is GAGVSQTPSNKVTEKGKYVELRCDPISGHTALYWYRQSLGQGPEFLIYFQGTGAADDSGLPNDRFFAVRPEGSVSTLKIQRTERGDSAVYLCASSPGTAGVTGELFFGEGSRLTVL.

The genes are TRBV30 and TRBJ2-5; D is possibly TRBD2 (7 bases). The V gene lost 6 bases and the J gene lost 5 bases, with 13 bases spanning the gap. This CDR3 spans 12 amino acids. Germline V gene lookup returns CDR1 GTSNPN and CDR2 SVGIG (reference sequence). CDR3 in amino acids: CACERGGETQYF. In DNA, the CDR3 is TGTGCCTGTGAGAGGGGGGGGGAGACCCAGTACTTC.

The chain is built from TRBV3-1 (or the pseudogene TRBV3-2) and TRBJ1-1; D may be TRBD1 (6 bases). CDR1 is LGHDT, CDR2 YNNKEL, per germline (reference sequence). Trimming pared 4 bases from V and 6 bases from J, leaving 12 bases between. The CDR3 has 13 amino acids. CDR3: CASSRDRWSEAFF. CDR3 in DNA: TGTGCCAGCAGCCGAGACAGGTGGTCTGAAGCTTTCTTT.

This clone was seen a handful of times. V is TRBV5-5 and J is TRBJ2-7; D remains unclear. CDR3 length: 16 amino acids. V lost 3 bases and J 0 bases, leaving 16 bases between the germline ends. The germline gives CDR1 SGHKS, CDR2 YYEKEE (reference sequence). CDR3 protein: CASSSRDYPSSYEQYV. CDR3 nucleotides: TGTGCCAGCAGCTCCCGAGATTATCCTAGCTCCTACGAGCAGTACGTC.

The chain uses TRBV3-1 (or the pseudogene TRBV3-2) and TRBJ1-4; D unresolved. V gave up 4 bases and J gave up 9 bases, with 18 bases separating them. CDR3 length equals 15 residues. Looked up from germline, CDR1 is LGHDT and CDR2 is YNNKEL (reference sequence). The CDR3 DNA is TGTGCCAGCAGCCTGACGACCAACCGAGGGAAAAAACTGTTTTTT. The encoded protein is CASSLTTNRGKKLFF.